These 29 T cell receptor beta chains came from one sample sequenced in a study of shared clonotypes between healthy human individuals. TCRdb's table, derived via immunoSEQ multiplex PCR, lists solely in-frame clones and lacks some. The table shows under 1 million clones, with about 91% occurring only once. Terminally differentiated effector memory CD45RA+ cells were left out of the naive CD8 fraction, which was CD45RO-negative and positively selected for CCR7. Material: naive CD8+ T cells sorted from blood. These receptors were collected from a man aged 30-40 years in good health.

The chain carries TRBV5-6 and TRBJ1-5; no reliable D call. Germline CDR1 reads SGHDT; CDR2 reads YYEEEE. The CDR3 runs to 14 residues. V was pared by 0 bases and J by 0 bases, with 4 bases between. This chain's CDR3 is CASSLGLSNQPQHF. The DNA for the CDR3 is TGTGCCAGCAGCTTGGGACTTAGCAATCAGCCCCAGCATTTT.

V and J are TRBV11-2 and TRBJ2-1; the D is unclear. The V and J ends lost 5 bases and 7 bases respectively, with 18 bases between them. Germline V CDR1 and CDR2: SGHAT, FQNNGV. CDR3 size: 15 residues. CDR3 in amino acids: CASSREAQGMNEQFF. The CDR3, as DNA: TGTGCCAGCAGCCGAGAGGCACAAGGGATGAATGAGCAGTTCTTC.

A remark on this clone: Other nucleotide sequences from this sample produce the same CDR3. The genes are TRBV4-1 and TRBJ2-3; no firm D call. This CDR3 is built from 13 residues. CDR1 MGHRA and CDR2 YSYEKL come from the germline V gene. Between the trimmed V and J ends, which lost 1 base and 4 bases, there was a span of 6 bases. In DNA form, the CDR3 reads TGCGCCAGCAGCCAAGGTCTCCCAGATACGCAGTATTTT. The encoded protein is CASSQGLPDTQYF.

The chain recombines TRBV11-2 with TRBJ2-2, with TRBD2 matching 8 bases. The CDR3 runs to 15 residues. Germline-derived CDR1 and CDR2 are SGHAT and FQNNGV. Trimming took 3 bases from V and 6 from J; bases not matched to a gene: 6. In DNA form, the CDR3 reads TGTGCCAGCAGCTTGGGTAGCGGGAAGGCCGGGGAGCTGTTTTTT. Translated: CASSLGSGKAGELFF.

The chain employs TRBV27 and TRBJ1-5; 9 bases map to TRBD1. Trimming took 5 bases from V and 0 from J; bases not matched to a gene: 14. The germline gives CDR1 MNHEY, CDR2 SMNVEV (reference sequence). The CDR3 covers 19 residues. The CDR3 coding sequence is TGTGCCAGCAGTGTTACCGGGACAGGGATGAAGTATAGCAATCAGCCCCAGCATTTT. This gives the protein CASSVTGTGMKYSNQPQHF.

This clone has just a few counts. The chain uses TRBV6-5 and TRBJ2-7; TRBD2 is a possible D gene (5 bases). The CDR3 sequence is 12 residues long. V shed 8 bases and J shed 0 bases, with 8 bases lying between them. Germline CDR1 reads MNHEY; CDR2 reads SVGAGI. The CDR3 is CASGSGSYEQYF. The CDR3 region has the DNA TGTGCCAGCGGGAGCGGCTCCTACGAGCAGTACTTC.

The V and J genes are TRBV19 and TRBJ1-2; 7 bases are a match to TRBD1. The junction had 5 bases not matched to a gene; V was cut back by 3 bases and J by 4 bases. Germline V CDR1 and CDR2: LNHDA, SQIVND (reference sequence). CDR3 length: 14 residues. The DNA for the CDR3 is TGTGCCAGTAGTATGACAGGGATCTCCTATGGCTACACCTTC. It encodes CASSMTGISYGYTF.

Regarding this clone: The sample holds other DNA sequences that translate to the same CDR3. The rearrangement joins TRBV5-1 to TRBJ2-7; 7 nucleotides line up with TRBD2. The J segment lost 0 bases and the V segment lost 0 bases, leaving 3 bases of the junction unmatched. Germline lookup yields CDR1 SGHRS and CDR2 YFSETQ. The CDR3 length is 15 residues. CDR3 bases: TGCGCCAGCAGCTTGGCTAGCGGAAGCTCCTACGAGCAGTACTTC. The encoded protein is CASSLASGSSYEQYF.

This clone was seen only once. The J gene is TRBJ2-7, the V gene TRBV7-9; 10 nucleotides line up with TRBD2. Looked up from germline, CDR1 is SEHNR and CDR2 is FQNEAQ (reference sequence). V shed 4 bases and J 4 bases; nucleotides not matched to a gene: 7. CDR3 length: 15 amino acids. CDR3 loop: CASSSPLAGEYEQYF. The CDR3 DNA follows: TGTGCCAGCAGCTCCCCCCTAGCGGGAGAGTACGAGCAGTACTTC. Supplemented by reference TRBV7-9 and TRBJ2-7, the full variable domain reads DTGVSQNPRHKITKRGQNVTFRCDPISEHNRLYWYRQTLGQGPEFLTYFQNEAQLEKSRLLSDRFSAERPKGSFSTLEIQRTEQGDSAMYLCASSSPLAGEYEQYFGPGTRLTVT.

This clone was observed once. J is TRBJ2-7 and V is TRBV2, with 7 bases that match TRBD2. The CDR3 spans 13 residues. With V trimmed by 7 bases and J by 5 bases, 8 bases remained unmatched. Germline values: CDR1 SNHLY, CDR2 FYNNEI. The CDR3 nucleotides read TGTGCCAGCATTGGCGGGAGAGTTAACGAGCAGTACTTC. Its translation: CASIGGRVNEQYF.

The chain employs TRBV18 and TRBJ2-7; 9 bases line up with TRBD1. J lost 1 base, V lost 3 bases, and 7 bases had no gene match. Germline loops: CDR1 KGHSH, CDR2 LQKENI. The CDR3 spans 16 residues. The DNA for the CDR3 is TGTGCCAGCTCACCCCTGACAGGGGGAAGTTCCTACGAGCAGTACTTC. Translated, it gives CASSPLTGGSSYEQYF.

The chain is built from TRBV29-1 and TRBJ2-5, with D tentatively TRBD1 (6 bases). The CDR3 is 11 residues long. Germline-derived CDR1 and CDR2 are SQVTM and ANQGSEA. Trimming left V 7 bases short and J 5 bases short, with 11 bases between. CDR3 bases: TGCAGCGAAACAGGGTGGGAGACCCAGTACTTC. Amino acids: CSETGWETQYF.

The chain recombines TRBV7-9 with TRBJ1-2; 8 bases match TRBD1. V lost 2 bases and J lost 5; bases outside the gene matches: 10. Germline assignment: CDR1 SEHNR and CDR2 FQNEAQ (reference sequence). CDR3 length: 16 amino acids. CDR3 loop: CASSLSNRDRRYGYTF. The CDR3 region has the DNA TGTGCCAGCAGCTTATCGAACCGGGACAGGCGATATGGCTACACCTTC.

This clone is a singleton in its sample. The rearrangement uses TRBV7-6 and TRBJ1-2; 9 positions agree with TRBD1. Trimming at V came to 5 bases and at J to 7 bases, leaving 5 bases not matched to a gene. The CDR3 loop spans 13 amino acids. Germline V gives CDR1 SGHVS, CDR2 FNYEAQ. CDR3 nucleotides: TGTGCCAGCAGCCCGTCGACAGGGGGTGGCTACACCTTC. As protein: CASSPSTGGGYTF.

The chain uses TRBV7-9 and TRBJ1-5; a weak D match, TRBD1 (5 bases). The CDR3 is made up of 14 amino acids. Trimming stripped 5 bases from V and 4 bases from J, with 12 bases between. Germline V CDR1 and CDR2: SEHNR, FQNEAQ (reference sequence). The CDR3 DNA follows: TGTGCCAGCAGCCCGGGGGGGTGGAATCAGCCCCAGCATTTT. Its protein is CASSPGGWNQPQHF. Filled out from reference TRBV7-9 and TRBJ1-5, the complete variable domain reads DTGVSQNPRHKITKRGQNVTFRCDPISEHNRLYWYRQTLGQGPEFLTYFQNEAQLEKSRLLSDRFSAERPKGSFSTLEIQRTEQGDSAMYLCASSPGGWNQPQHFGDGTRLSIL.

The chain combines TRBV27 with TRBJ1-4; no clear D gene. The ends were cut back, 6 bases at V and 8 bases at J, with 7 bases in the middle. The CDR3 extends over 11 amino acids. The germline CDR1 and CDR2 sequences are MNHEY and SMNVEV (reference sequence). The CDR3 DNA reads TGTGCCAGCAGGTTACAGGAAAAACTGTTTTTT. Translation: CASRLQEKLFF. Supplemented by reference TRBV27 and TRBJ1-4, the full variable domain reads EAQVTQNPRYLITVTGKKLTVTCSQNMNHEYMSWYRQDPGLGLRQIYYSMNVEVTDKGDVPEGYKVSRKEKRNFPLILESPSPNQTSLYFCASRLQEKLFFGSGTQLSVL.

Of note for this clone: The sample has other DNA sequences that encode this CDR3 too. The gene calls are TRBV9 and TRBJ2-1; no clear D. The CDR3 is 13 amino acids. Germline CDR1 SGDLS, CDR2 YYNGEE. Trimming pared 0 bases from V and 4 bases from J, leaving 5 bases between. CDR3 amino acids: CASSVGRYNEQFF. DNA for the CDR3: TGTGCCAGCAGCGTAGGTCGGTACAATGAGCAGTTCTTC.

In DNA form, the CDR3 reads TGTGCCAGCAGTGAAGAGGATGAGCAGTTCTTC. Protein sequence: CASSEEDEQFF. The rearrangement links TRBV6-1 to TRBJ2-1; D is unresolved. Germline V gene data show CDR1 as MNHNS and CDR2 as SASEGT. V was shortened by 1 base and J by 8 bases, with 3 bases between the two germline ends. This CDR3 comprises 11 residues.

This chain uses TRBV27 with TRBJ2-3; TRBD2 agrees at 12 bases. The CDR3 consists of 17 residues. Unmatched junction bases numbered 4, after V lost 3 bases and J lost 0 bases. Looked up from germline, CDR1 is MNHEY and CDR2 is SMNVEV (reference sequence). The CDR3 DNA sequence: TGTGCCAGCAGTTTCGGACTAGCGGGGATTAGCACAGATACGCAGTATTTT. Protein: CASSFGLAGISTDTQYF.

The chain recombines TRBV5-1 with TRBJ2-2; 11 positions agree with TRBD2. This CDR3 comprises 19 residues. V lost 3 bases, J lost 7 bases, and 17 bases stayed unmatched. CDR1 SGHRS and CDR2 YFSETQ come from the germline V gene. In nucleotides, the CDR3 is TGCGCCAGCAGCTCTGAAGGGGTTAGCGGGAGGGCCGTGGACGGGGAGCTGTTTTTT. Protein product: CASSSEGVSGRAVDGELFF.

This chain connects TRBV5-6 to TRBJ2-7, with 10 bases matching TRBD2. Germline lookup yields CDR1 SGHDT and CDR2 YYEEEE. This CDR3 comprises 14 residues. The junction had 4 bases not matched to a gene; V was cut back by 5 bases and J by 2 bases. Here the CDR3 reads CASSGLADPYEQYF. CDR3 bases: TGTGCCAGCAGTGGACTAGCGGATCCCTACGAGCAGTACTTC.

The chain is built from TRBV4-3 and TRBJ2-7; 9 bases are a match to TRBD1. Germline CDR1 reads LGHNA; CDR2 reads YSLEER. There are 14 residues in the CDR3. With V trimmed by 3 bases and J by 3 bases, 3 bases remained unmatched. DNA for the CDR3: TGCGCCAGCAGCCAGGGACAGGGAGACTACGAGCAGTACTTC. The encoded protein is CASSQGQGDYEQYF.

This CDR3 is CSVVLVAGGPINEQFF. The DNA for the CDR3 is TGCAGCGTTGTGTTGGTAGCGGGAGGGCCAATCAATGAGCAGTTCTTC. This chain uses TRBV29-1 with TRBJ2-1, with 11 bases lining up with TRBD2. V shed 4 bases and J 6 bases; nucleotides not matched to a gene: 11. The V gene's germline CDR1 is SQVTM and CDR2 ANQGSEA. This CDR3 has 16 amino acids.

As concerns this clone: A read error is possible here, since a much larger clone lies one base away. The rearrangement uses TRBV28 and TRBJ2-7; 8 nucleotides line up with TRBD1. Germline lookup yields CDR1 MDHEN and CDR2 SYDVKM. The V segment lost 6 bases and the J segment 3 bases; nucleotides outside the gene matches: 4. CDR3 length: 13 amino acids. The CDR3 sequence: CASRHTGGYEQYF. DNA of the CDR3: TGTGCCAGCAGACACACAGGGGGCTACGAGCAGTACTTC.

J is TRBJ2-1 and V is TRBV29-1, with 10 bases matching TRBD2. V lost 8 bases, J lost 3 bases, and 13 bases stayed unmatched. Germline loops: CDR1 SQVTM, CDR2 ANQGSEA. This CDR3 has 16 residues. CDR3 protein: CSTLGGTSDNYNEQFF. CDR3 nucleotide sequence: TGCAGCACCCTAGGTGGGACTAGCGACAACTACAATGAGCAGTTCTTC.

The gene calls are TRBV25-1 and TRBJ2-3; D might be TRBD1 (6 bases). The CDR3 covers 17 residues. The germline gives CDR1 MGHDK, CDR2 SYGVNS. V was shortened by 4 bases and J by 0 bases, with 17 bases between the two germline ends. CDR3 region: CASSVHTGTQSTDTQYF. The CDR3 DNA sequence: TGTGCCAGCAGTGTCCACACCGGGACACAGAGCACAGATACGCAGTATTTT. The whole variable domain, filled in from reference TRBV25-1 and TRBJ2-3, reads EADIYQTPRYLVIGTGKKITLECSQTMGHDKMYWYQQDPGMELHLIHYSYGVNSTEKGDLSSESTVSRIRTEHFPLTLESARPSHTSQYLCASSVHTGTQSTDTQYFGPGTRLTVL.

The gene calls are TRBV7-9 and TRBJ2-3, with a possible D match to TRBD1 (5 bases). The CDR3 runs to 15 residues. The V end was cut by 2 bases, the J end by 2 bases, with 11 bases between. Germline CDR1 reads SEHNR; CDR2 reads FQNEAQ (reference sequence). The CDR3 region is CASSLSVGLTDTQYF. The CDR3 region has the DNA TGTGCCAGCAGCTTATCGGTGGGGCTCACAGATACGCAGTATTTT.

The chain is built from TRBV5-4 and TRBJ2-7; TRBD2 matches at 16 bases. The germline V gene has CDR1 SGHNT and CDR2 YYREEE (reference sequence). The CDR3 sequence is 18 residues long. The J segment lost 4 bases and the V segment lost 5 bases, leaving 12 bases of the junction unmatched. DNA of the CDR3: TGTGCCAGCAGTGCCGGGACTAGCGGGAGGGACGGCCCTTACGAGCAGTACTTC. It yields the protein CASSAGTSGRDGPYEQYF.

The chain combines TRBV4-3 with TRBJ1-1; D is uncertain. There are 16 residues in the CDR3. The V end lost 0 bases, the J end lost 1 base, and 12 bases lay between the germline ends. Looked up from germline, CDR1 is LGHNA and CDR2 is YSLEER. This chain's CDR3 is CASSQDMRATNTEAFF. The CDR3 DNA reads TGCGCCAGCAGCCAAGATATGCGGGCCACGAACACTGAAGCTTTCTTT.